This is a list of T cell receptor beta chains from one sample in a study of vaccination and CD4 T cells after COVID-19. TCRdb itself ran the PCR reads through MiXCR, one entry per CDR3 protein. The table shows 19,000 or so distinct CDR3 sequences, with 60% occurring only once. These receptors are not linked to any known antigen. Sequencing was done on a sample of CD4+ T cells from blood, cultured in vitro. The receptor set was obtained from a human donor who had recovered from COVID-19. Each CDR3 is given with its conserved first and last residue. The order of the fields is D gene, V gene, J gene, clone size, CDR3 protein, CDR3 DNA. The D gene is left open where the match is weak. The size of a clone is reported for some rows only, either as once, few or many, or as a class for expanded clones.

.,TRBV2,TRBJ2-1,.,CAIIPTGGLNLVQFF,TGTGCCATCATCCCTACCGGGGGCCTCAATCTGGTGCAGTTCTTC
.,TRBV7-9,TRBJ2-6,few,CASSLRGSGANVLTF,TGTGCCAGCAGCCTCAGGGGCTCTGGGGCCAACGTCCTGACTTTC
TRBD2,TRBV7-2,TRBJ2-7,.,CASSVSSGGIYEQYF,TGTGCCAGCAGCGTATCTAGCGGGGGGATCTACGAGCAGTACTTC
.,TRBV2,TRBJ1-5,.,CASRGSGKEPQHF,TGTGCCAGCAGGGGGTCCGGTAAGGAGCCCCAGCATTTT
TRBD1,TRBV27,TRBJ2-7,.,CASSRDRGLYEQYF,TGTGCCAGCAGTCGCGACAGGGGGCTCTACGAGCAGTACTTC
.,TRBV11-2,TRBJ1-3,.,CASSHGVPSGNTIYF,TGTGCCAGCAGCCACGGGGTACCCTCTGGAAACACCATATATTTT
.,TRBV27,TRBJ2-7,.,CASSFPRGEQYF,TGTGCCAGCAGTTTCCCCAGGGGCGAGCAGTACTTC
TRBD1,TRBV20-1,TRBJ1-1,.,CSAPPTPTGKKAFF,TGCAGTGCCCCACCCACGCCGACAGGGAAGAAAGCTTTCTTT
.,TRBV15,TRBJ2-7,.,CATSRDRRSGVRNYEQYF,TGTGCCACCAGCAGAGATCGCCGGTCAGGGGTAAGGAACTACGAGCAGTACTTC
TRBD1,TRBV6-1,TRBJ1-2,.,CASSTGTGNYGYTF,TGTGCCAGCAGCACCGGGACAGGGAACTATGGCTACACCTTC
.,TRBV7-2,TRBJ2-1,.,CASSLLGRANEQFF,TGTGCCAGCAGCTTACTAGGTAGGGCCAATGAGCAGTTCTTC
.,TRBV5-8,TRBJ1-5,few,CASSLWGGDQPQHF,TGTGCCAGCAGCCTGTGGGGTGGTGATCAGCCCCAGCATTTT
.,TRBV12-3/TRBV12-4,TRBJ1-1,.,CASSLAGAGGTEAFF,TGTGCCAGCAGTTTAGCGGGGGCCGGCGGAACTGAAGCTTTCTTT
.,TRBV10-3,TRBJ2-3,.,CAITSSGTDTQYF,TGTGCCATCACATCGTCTGGCACAGATACGCAGTATTTT
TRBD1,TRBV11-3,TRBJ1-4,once,CASSFGTANEKLFF,TGTGCCAGCAGCTTTGGGACAGCCAATGAAAAACTGTTTTTT
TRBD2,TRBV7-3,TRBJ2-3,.,CASSQRSGSTDTQYF,TGTGCCAGCAGCCAACGTAGCGGGAGCACAGATACGCAGTATTTT
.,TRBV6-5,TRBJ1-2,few,CASSYAVGIPLGYTF,TGTGCCAGCAGTTACGCCGTAGGAATCCCTCTTGGCTACACCTTC
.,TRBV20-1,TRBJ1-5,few,CSAEQSRGVNRPQHF,TGCAGTGCTGAACAGAGCCGGGGCGTAAATCGGCCCCAGCATTTT
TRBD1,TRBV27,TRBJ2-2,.,CASSFSGTDKFTGELFF,TGTGCCAGCAGTTTTTCCGGGACAGACAAATTCACCGGGGAGCTGTTTTTT
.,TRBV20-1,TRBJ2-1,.,CSASGSSYNEQFF,TGCAGTGCTAGCGGGAGCTCCTACAATGAGCAGTTCTTC
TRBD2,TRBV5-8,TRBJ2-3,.,CASSGGLAGPTDTQYF,TGTGCCAGCAGCGGGGGACTAGCGGGACCCACAGATACGCAGTATTTT
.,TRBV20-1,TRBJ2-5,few,CSARDGRQLQETQYF,TGCAGTGCTAGAGACGGGAGACAGCTACAAGAGACCCAGTACTTC
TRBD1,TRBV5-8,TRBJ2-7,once,CASRHRQGILYEQYF,TGTGCCAGCCGACATAGACAGGGGATCCTCTACGAGCAGTACTTC
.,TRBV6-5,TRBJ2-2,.,CASSYAGSENTGELFF,TGTGCCAGCAGTTACGCAGGGTCGGAGAACACCGGGGAGCTGTTTTTT
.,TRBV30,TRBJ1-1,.,CAWTGQGMNTEAFF,TGTGCCTGGACTGGCCAGGGGATGAACACTGAAGCTTTCTTT
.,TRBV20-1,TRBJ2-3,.,CSALPLGGPDTQYF,TGCAGTGCTCTTCCTTTGGGGGGGCCAGATACGCAGTATTTT
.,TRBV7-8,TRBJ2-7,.,CASSHRSVRQAPSYEQYF,TGTGCCAGCAGCCATAGATCCGTGAGGCAGGCCCCCTCCTACGAGCAGTACTTC
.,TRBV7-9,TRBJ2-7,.,CASSAGWNEQYF,TGTGCCAGCAGCGCCGGGTGGAACGAGCAGTACTTC
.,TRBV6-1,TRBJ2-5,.,CASSGGEVTQYF,TGTGCCAGCAGTGGCGGGGAGGTGACCCAGTACTTC
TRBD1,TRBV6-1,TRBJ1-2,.,CASSRGVLKDRGYGYTF,TGTGCCAGCAGTCGGGGCGTTTTGAAGGACAGGGGGTATGGCTACACCTTC
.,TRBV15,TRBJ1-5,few,CATSHISYQPQHF,TGTGCCACCAGTCACATATCCTATCAGCCCCAGCATTTT
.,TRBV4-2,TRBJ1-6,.,CASSQEVRYNSPLHF,TGTGCCAGCAGCCAGGAGGTCCGCTATAATTCACCCCTCCACTTT
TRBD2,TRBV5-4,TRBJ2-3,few,CASSLGQAGGGDTQYF,TGTGCCAGCAGCCTCGGCCAAGCGGGAGGGGGAGATACGCAGTATTTT
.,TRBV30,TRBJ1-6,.,CAWGTAGGSPLHF,TGTGCCTGGGGGACGGCCGGTGGCTCACCCCTCCACTTT
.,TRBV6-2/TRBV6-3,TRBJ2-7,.,CASSYPVGHEQYF,TGTGCCAGCAGTTATCCGGTTGGGCACGAGCAGTACTTC
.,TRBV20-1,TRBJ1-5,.,CSAHSILDGPQHF,TGCAGTGCCCACTCTATCCTGGATGGGCCCCAGCATTTT
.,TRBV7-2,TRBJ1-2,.,CASSIQGYGYTF,TGTGCCAGCAGCATACAGGGTTATGGCTACACCTTC
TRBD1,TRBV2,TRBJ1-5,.,CASTPQGARTNQPQHF,TGTGCCAGCACTCCACAGGGGGCGCGTACCAATCAGCCCCAGCATTTT
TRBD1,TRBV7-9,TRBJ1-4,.,CASSTRGTGAANEKLFF,TGTGCCAGCAGCACACGAGGTACAGGGGCGGCTAATGAAAAACTGTTTTTT
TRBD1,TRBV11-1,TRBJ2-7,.,CASSAVQTGFFVHEQYF,TGTGCCAGCAGCGCGGTACAGACAGGGTTTTTTGTCCACGAGCAGTACTTC
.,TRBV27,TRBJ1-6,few,CASSLSHGGSPLHF,TGTGCCAGCAGTTTGAGTCATGGGGGTTCACCCCTCCACTTT
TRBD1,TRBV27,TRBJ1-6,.,CASTGTGPVSYNSPLHF,TGTGCCAGTACCGGGACAGGGCCTGTTTCCTATAATTCACCCCTCCACTTT
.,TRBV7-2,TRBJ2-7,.,CASSLSGYSSYEQYF,TGTGCCAGCAGCTTATCCGGGTATAGCTCCTACGAGCAGTACTTC
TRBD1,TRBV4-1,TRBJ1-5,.,CASSIDRGNQPQHF,TGCGCCAGCAGTATTGACAGGGGCAATCAGCCCCAGCATTTT
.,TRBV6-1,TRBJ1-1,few,CASSEFGGGDTEAFF,TGTGCCAGCAGTGAATTTGGGGGAGGGGACACTGAAGCTTTCTTT
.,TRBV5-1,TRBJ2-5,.,CASSLVGYEETQYF,TGCGCCAGCAGCTTGGTAGGGTACGAAGAGACCCAGTACTTC
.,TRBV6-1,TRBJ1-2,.,CASSDKRGNDYGYTF,TGTGCCAGCAGCGACAAAAGGGGGAATGACTATGGCTACACCTTC
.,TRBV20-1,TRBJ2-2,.,CSARDRSGGPLDGELFF,TGCAGTGCTAGAGATCGGTCAGGGGGGCCCCTGGACGGGGAGCTGTTTTTT
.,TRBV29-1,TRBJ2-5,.,CSVGGHGVGETQYF,TGCAGCGTTGGGGGACACGGGGTGGGAGAGACCCAGTACTTC